This T cell receptor beta chain came from a study of shared clonotypes between healthy human individuals. Repertoires were generated with immunoSEQ multiplex PCR, while TCRdb's copy carries only in-frame clones and drops some. The sample gives around 980,000 clones, 75% to 80% of which show up once; 0.6% to 0.75% is in the top ten. Looked up from germline, CDR1 is MDHEN and CDR2 is SYDVKM. The length of the CDR3 is 13 residues. After removal of 4 bases from V and 7 bases from J, the junction contained 6 bases not matched to a gene. The study, taken as a whole, reports: With several donors compared, 5% to 5.5% of naive CD4 clonotypes were shared. Sampling covered blood only; tissue repertoires likely differ.

Adult donors, all healthy and HIV-negative, had no recent acute infections or vaccinations. Nashville, Tennessee was home to all donors, who were Caucasian adults. Points on this clone: Its antigen is currently unknown.

The sequencing input was memory CD4+ T cells from PBMCs. Subset specified: CD45RA-negative fraction. The chain joins TRBV28 to TRBJ1-2; TRBD1 agrees at 7 bases. This receptor was taken from a man younger than 35 in good health. Some clones in this sample may be carry-over from other donors' samples. The CDR3 nucleotides read TGTGCCAGCAGTTCCCCCGGGACAGCTGGCTACACCTTC. Amino acid sequence: CASSSPGTAGYTF.